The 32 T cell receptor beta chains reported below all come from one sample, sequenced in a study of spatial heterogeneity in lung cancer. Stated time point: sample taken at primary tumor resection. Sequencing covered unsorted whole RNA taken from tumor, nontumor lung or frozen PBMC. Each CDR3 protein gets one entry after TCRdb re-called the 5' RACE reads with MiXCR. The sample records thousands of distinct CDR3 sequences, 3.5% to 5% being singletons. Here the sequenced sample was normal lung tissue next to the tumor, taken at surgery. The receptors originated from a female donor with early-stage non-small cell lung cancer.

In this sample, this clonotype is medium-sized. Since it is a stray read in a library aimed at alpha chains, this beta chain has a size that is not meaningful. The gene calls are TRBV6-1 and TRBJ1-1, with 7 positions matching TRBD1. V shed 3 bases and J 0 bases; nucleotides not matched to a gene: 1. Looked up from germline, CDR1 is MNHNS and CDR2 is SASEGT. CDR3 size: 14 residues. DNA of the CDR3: TGTGCCAGCAGTGAGCAGGGGGTGAACACTGAAGCTTTCTTT. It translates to CASSEQGVNTEAFF.

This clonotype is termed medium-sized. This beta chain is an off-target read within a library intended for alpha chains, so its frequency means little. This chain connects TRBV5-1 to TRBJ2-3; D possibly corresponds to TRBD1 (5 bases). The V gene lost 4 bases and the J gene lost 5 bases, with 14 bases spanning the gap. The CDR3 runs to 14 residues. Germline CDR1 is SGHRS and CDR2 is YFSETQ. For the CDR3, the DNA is TGCGCCAGCAGCCTGAGCAGGGCGGAAGATACGCAGTATTTT. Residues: CASSLSRAEDTQYF.

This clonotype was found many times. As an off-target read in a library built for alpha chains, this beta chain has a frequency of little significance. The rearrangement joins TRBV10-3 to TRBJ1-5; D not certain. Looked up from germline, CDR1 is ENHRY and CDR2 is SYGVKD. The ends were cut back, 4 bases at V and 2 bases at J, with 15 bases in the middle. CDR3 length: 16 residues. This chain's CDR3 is CAISGTEPGGNQPQHF. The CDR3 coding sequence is TGTGCCATCAGTGGGACCGAACCGGGAGGCAATCAGCCCCAGCATTTT.

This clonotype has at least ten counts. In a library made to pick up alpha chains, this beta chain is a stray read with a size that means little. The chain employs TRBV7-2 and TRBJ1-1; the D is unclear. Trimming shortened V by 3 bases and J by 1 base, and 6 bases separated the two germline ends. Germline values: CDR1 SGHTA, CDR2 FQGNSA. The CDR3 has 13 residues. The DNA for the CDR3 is TGTGCCAGCAGCTTGCAGCCGAACACTGAAGCTTTCTTT. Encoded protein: CASSLQPNTEAFF.

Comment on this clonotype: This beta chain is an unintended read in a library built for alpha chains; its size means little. The CDR3 DNA reads TGTGCCCATCCCGGGACAGTCGACACCGGGGAGCTGTTTTTT. This sequence encodes CAHPGTVDTGELFF. J is TRBJ2-2 and V is TRBV30; 7 nucleotides agree with TRBD1. The germline V gene has CDR1 GTSNPN and CDR2 SVGIG (reference sequence). The junction had 9 bases not matched to a gene; V was cut back by 8 bases and J by 3 bases. This CDR3 is built from 14 residues.

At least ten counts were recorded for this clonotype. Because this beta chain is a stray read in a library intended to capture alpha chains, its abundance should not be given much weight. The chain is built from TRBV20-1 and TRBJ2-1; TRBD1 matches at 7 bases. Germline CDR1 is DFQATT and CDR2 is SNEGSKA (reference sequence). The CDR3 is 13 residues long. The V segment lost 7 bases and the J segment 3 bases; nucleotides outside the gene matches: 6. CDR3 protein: CSVPDRVYNEQFF. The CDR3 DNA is TGCAGTGTACCTGACAGGGTCTACAATGAGCAGTTCTTC.

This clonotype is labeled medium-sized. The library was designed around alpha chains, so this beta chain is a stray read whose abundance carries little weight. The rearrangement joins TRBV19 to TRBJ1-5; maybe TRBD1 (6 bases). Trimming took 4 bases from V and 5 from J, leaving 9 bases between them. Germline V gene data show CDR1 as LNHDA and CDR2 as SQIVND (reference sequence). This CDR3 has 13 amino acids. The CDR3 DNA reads TGTGCCAGTAGTACACAGGGCCATCAGCCCCAGCATTTT. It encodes CASSTQGHQPQHF.

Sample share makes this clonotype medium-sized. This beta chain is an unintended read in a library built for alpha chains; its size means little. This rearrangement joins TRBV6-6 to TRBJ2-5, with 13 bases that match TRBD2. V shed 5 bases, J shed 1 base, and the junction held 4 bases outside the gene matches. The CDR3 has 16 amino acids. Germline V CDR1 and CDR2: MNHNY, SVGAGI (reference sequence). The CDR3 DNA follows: TGTGCCAGCAGTCGACTAGCGGGGGGCGCCCAAGAGACCCAGTACTTC. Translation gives CASSRLAGGAQETQYF.

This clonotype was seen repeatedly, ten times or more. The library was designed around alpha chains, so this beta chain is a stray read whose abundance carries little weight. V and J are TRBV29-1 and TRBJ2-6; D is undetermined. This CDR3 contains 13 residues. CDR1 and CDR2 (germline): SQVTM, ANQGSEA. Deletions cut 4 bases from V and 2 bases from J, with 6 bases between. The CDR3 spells CSVGETGANVLTF. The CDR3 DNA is TGCAGCGTTGGGGAAACTGGGGCCAACGTCCTGACTTTC.

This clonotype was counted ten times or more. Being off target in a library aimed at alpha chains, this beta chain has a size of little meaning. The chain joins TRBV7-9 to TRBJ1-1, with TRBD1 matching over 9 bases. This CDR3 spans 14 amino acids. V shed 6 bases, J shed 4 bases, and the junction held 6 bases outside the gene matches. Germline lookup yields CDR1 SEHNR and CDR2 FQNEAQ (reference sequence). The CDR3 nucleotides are TGTGCCAGCAGAGGGACAGGGCCGGGCACTGAAGCTTTCTTT. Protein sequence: CASRGTGPGTEAFF.

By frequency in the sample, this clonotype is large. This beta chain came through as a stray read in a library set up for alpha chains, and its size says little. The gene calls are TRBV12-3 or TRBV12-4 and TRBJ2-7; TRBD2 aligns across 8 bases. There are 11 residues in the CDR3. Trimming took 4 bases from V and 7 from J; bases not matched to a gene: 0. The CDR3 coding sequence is TGTGCCAGCAGTTCGGGGGGGGAGCAGTACGTC. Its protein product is CASSSGGEQYV.

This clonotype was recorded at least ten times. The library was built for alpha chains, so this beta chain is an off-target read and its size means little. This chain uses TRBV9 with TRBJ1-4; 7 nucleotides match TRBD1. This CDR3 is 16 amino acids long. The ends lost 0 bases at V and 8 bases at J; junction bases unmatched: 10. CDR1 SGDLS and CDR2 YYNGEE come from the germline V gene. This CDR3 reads CASSVASVGQREKLFF. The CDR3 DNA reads TGTGCCAGCAGCGTAGCGTCGGTGGGACAGAGGGAAAAACTGTTTTTT.

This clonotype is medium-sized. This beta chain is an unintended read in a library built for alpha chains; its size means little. This CDR3 reads CASSLPTGTGGYSGNTIYF. The CDR3 DNA reads as TGTGCCAGCAGCTTACCCACGGGGACAGGGGGCTATTCTGGAAACACCATATATTTT. The V call is TRBV7-8, the J call TRBJ1-3, with 12 bases fitting TRBD1. Germline V gene lookup returns CDR1 SGHVS and CDR2 FQNEAQ. This CDR3 has 19 amino acids. V was pared by 2 bases and J by 1 base, with 9 bases of the junction left unmatched.

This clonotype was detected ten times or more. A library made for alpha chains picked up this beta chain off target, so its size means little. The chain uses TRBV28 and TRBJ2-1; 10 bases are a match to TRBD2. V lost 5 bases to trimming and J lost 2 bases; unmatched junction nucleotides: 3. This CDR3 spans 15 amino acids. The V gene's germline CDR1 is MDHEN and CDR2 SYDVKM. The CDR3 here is CASSLSGGTYNEQFF. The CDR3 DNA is TGTGCCAGCAGTCTTAGCGGGGGGACCTACAATGAGCAGTTCTTC.

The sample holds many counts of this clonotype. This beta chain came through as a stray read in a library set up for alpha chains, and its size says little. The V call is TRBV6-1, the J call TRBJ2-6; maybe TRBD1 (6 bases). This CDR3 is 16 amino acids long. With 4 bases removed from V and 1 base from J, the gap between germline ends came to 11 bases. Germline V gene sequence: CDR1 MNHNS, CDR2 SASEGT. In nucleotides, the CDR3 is TGTGCCAGCAGTGTACTCAGGGGATCTGGGGCCAACGTCCTGACTTTC. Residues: CASSVLRGSGANVLTF.

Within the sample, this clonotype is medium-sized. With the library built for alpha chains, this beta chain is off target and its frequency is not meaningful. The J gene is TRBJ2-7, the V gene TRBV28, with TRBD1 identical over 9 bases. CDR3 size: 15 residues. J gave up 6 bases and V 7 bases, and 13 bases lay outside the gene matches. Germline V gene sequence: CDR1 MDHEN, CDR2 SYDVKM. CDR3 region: CASTPLGQGYGEQYF. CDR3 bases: TGTGCCAGCACCCCCCTGGGACAGGGTTATGGCGAGCAGTACTTC.

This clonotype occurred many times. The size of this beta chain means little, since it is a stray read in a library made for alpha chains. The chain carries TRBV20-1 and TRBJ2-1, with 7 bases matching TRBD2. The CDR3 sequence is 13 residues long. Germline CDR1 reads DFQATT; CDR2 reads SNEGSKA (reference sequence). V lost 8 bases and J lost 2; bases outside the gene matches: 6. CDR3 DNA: TGCAGTCCGAAGCGGGGAGCCTACAATGAGCAGTTCTTC. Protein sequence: CSPKRGAYNEQFF.

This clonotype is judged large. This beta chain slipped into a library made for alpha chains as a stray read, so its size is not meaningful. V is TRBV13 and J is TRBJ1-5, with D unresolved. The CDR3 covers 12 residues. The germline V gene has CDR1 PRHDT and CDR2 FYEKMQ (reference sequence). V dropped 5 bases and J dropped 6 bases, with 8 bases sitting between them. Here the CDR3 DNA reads TGTGCCAGCAGCCAAGCGCTTCAGCCCCAGCATTTT. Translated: CASSQALQPQHF.

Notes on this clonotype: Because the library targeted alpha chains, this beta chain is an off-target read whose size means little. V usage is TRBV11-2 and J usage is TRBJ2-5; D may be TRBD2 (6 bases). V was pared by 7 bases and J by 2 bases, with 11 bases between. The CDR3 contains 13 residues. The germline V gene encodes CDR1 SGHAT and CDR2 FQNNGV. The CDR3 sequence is CASNLGGQETQYF. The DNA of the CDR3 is TGTGCCAGCAACCTCGGGGGTCAAGAGACCCAGTACTTC.

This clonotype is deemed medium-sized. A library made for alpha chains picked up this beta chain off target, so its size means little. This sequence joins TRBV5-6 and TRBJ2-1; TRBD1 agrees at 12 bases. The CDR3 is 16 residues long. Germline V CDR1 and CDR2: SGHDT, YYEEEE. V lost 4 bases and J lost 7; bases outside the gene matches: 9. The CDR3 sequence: CASSLSGTGGRNEQFF. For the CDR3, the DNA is TGTGCCAGCAGCCTCTCCGGGACAGGGGGCCGGAATGAGCAGTTCTTC.

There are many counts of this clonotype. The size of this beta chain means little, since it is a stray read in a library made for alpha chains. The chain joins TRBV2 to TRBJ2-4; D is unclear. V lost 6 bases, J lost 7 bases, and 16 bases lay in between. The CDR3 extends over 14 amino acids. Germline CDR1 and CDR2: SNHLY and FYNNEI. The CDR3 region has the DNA TGTGCCAGCAGCTTCCTTGCAACGGAGAACATTCAGTACTTC. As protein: CASSFLATENIQYF.

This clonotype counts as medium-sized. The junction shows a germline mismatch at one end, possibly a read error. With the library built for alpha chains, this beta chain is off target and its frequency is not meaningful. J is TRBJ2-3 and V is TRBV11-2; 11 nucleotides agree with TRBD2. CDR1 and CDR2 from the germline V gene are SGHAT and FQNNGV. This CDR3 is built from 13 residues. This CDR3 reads CASSLTSGRSSHF. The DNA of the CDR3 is TGTGCCAGCAGCTTAACTAGCGGGAGATCTTCCCATTTT.

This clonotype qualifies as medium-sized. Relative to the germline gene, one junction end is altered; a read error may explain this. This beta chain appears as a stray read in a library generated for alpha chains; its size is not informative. CDR3 protein: CASSLGLGRGTWELFF. The CDR3 bases are TGTGCCAGCAGCTTAGGATTGGGGAGAGGCACCTGGGAGCTGTTTTTT. The chain combines TRBV7-9 with TRBJ2-2; D may be TRBD2 (5 bases). The CDR3 is made up of 16 amino acids. CDR1 is SEHNR and CDR2 is FQNEAQ in the germline V gene (reference sequence).

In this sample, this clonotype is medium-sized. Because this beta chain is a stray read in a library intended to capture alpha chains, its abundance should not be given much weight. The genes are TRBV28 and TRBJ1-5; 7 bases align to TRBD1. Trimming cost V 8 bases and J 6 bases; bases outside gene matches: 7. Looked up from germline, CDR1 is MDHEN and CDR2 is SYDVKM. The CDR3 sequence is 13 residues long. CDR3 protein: CASGRQGRQPQHF. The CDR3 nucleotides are TGTGCCAGCGGCCGACAGGGCCGTCAGCCCCAGCATTTT. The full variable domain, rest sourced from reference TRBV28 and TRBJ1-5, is DVKVTQSSRYLVKRTGEKVFLECVQDMDHENMFWYRQDPGLGLRLIYFSYDVKMKEKGDIPEGYSVSREKKERFSLILESASTNQTSMYLCASGRQGRQPQHFGDGTRLSIL.

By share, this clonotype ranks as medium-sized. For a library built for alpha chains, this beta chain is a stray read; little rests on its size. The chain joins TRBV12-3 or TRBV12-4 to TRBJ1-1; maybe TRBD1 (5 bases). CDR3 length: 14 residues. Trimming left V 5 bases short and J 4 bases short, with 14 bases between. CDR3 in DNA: TGTGCCAGCAGTCCCACATTGGGGGGCACTGAAGCTTTCTTT. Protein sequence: CASSPTLGGTEAFF.

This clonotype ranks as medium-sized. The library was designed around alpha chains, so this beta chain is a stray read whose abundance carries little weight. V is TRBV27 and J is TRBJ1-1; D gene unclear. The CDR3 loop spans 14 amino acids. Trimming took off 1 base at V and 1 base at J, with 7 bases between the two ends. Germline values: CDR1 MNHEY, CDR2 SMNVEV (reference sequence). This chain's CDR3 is CASSLLNGNTEAFF. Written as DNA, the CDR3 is TGTGCCAGCAGTTTATTGAATGGGAACACTGAAGCTTTCTTT.

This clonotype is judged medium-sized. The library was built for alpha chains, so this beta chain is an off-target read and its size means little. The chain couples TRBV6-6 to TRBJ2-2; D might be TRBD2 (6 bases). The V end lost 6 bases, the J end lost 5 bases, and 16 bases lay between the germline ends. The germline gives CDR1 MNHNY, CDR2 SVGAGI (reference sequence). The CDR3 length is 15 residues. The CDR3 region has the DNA TGTGCCAGCAGGGGCCGGGACTCCCAGACCGGGGAGCTGTTTTTT. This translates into CASRGRDSQTGELFF.

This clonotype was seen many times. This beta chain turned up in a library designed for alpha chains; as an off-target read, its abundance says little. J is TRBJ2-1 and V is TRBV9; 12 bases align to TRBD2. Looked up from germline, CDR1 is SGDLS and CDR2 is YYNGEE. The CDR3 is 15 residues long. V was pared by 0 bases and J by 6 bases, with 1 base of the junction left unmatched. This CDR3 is CASSVETSGSNEQFF. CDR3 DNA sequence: TGTGCCAGCAGCGTAGAGACTAGCGGGAGCAATGAGCAGTTCTTC.

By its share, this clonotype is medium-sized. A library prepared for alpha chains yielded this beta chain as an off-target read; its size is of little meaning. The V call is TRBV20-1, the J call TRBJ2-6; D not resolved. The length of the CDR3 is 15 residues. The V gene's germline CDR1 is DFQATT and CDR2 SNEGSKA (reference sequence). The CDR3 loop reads CSAPDHNSGANVLTF. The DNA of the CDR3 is TGCAGCGCCCCAGACCATAACTCTGGGGCCAACGTCCTGACTTTC.

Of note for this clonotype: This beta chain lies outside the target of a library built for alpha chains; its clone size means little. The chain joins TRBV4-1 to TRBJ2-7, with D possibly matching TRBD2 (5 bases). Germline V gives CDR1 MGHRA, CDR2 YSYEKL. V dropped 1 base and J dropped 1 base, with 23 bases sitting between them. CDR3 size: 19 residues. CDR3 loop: CASSQVSFKEAAPSYEQYF. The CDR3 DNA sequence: TGCGCCAGCAGCCAAGTCAGTTTCAAGGAGGCCGCGCCGTCCTACGAGCAGTACTTC.

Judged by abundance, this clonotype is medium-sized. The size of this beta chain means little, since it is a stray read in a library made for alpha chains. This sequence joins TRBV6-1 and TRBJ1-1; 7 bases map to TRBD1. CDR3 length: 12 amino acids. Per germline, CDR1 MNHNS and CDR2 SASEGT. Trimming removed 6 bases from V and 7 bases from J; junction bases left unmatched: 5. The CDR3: CASSDREGEAFF. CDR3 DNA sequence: TGTGCCAGCAGCGACAGGGAGGGTGAAGCTTTCTTT.

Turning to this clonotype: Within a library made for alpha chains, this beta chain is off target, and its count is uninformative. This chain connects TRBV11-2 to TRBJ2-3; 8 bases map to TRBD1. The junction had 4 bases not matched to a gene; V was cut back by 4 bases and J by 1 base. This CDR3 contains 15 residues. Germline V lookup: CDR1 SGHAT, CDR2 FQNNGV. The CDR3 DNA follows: TGTGCCAGCAGCTGGGGACAGGTTGGCACAGATACGCAGTATTTT. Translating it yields CASSWGQVGTDTQYF.